Below, 5 T cell receptor beta chains from the same sample are listed, as sequenced in a study of blood T cell repertoires in COVID-19. TCRdb's copy holds only in-frame clones and misses some; the assay was immunoSEQ multiplex PCR. The sample consists of fewer than 300,000 clones, more than 85% of them appearing once. The sample comprised peripheral blood. Receptors originate from a woman in her 30s with COVID-19, enrolled during active disease.

The V gene is TRBV5-4, the J gene TRBJ2-1; 9 bases align to TRBD2. Germline V gene data show CDR1 as SGHNT and CDR2 as YYREEE (reference sequence). After removal of 4 bases from V and 10 bases from J, the junction contained 12 bases not matched to a gene. The CDR3 has 15 residues. CDR3 residues: CASSGGREGNQEQFF. DNA for the CDR3: TGTGCCAGCAGCGGCGGGCGGGAGGGGAACCAGGAGCAGTTCTTC.

The chain carries TRBV10-3 and TRBJ2-5, with 14 bases aligning to TRBD2. Germline lookup yields CDR1 ENHRY and CDR2 SYGVKD. This CDR3 is 16 amino acids long. J was trimmed by 4 bases and V by 4 bases; bases with no gene match: 5. The CDR3 is CAISGTGTSGRETQYF. The DNA of the CDR3 is TGTGCCATCAGTGGGACCGGGACTAGCGGGAGAGAGACCCAGTACTTC.

The chain uses TRBV9 and TRBJ1-3, with D unclear. The germline V gene has CDR1 SGDLS and CDR2 YYNGEE. The CDR3 is 14 amino acids. The V end lost 3 bases, the J end lost 4 bases, and 11 bases lay between the germline ends. CDR3 sequence (DNA): TGTGCCAGCAGCGCTAGATACGGGGGAAACACCATATATTTT. It yields the protein CASSARYGGNTIYF.

The CDR3 loop is CASSAGRSNQPQHF. DNA for the CDR3: TGTGCCAGCAGTGCGGGACGAAGCAATCAGCCCCAGCATTTT. The chain carries TRBV27 and TRBJ1-5, with D tentatively TRBD1 (5 bases). The V end lost 5 bases, the J end lost 1 base, and 9 bases lay between the germline ends. Germline loops: CDR1 MNHEY, CDR2 SMNVEV (reference sequence). The CDR3 consists of 14 residues.

This clone has more than one count but fewer than ten. The rearrangement uses TRBV6-5 and TRBJ1-1, with unresolved D. The V and J ends lost 8 bases and 6 bases respectively, with 16 bases between them. The germline V gene encodes CDR1 MNHEY and CDR2 SVGAGI. The CDR3 is made up of 13 amino acids. CDR3 DNA: TGTGCCAGCGGGAGGTTGGGGAGGGCTGAAGCTTTCTTT. As protein: CASGRLGRAEAFF.